The T cell receptor beta chain described here comes from a study of blood T cells in healthy people across ages (dated by TCRdb to 2013 to 2016). In the study overall: In model experiments, template switching captured about one uniquely barcoded TCR beta cDNA molecule for every two T cells. Age-related changes in TCR beta repertoire diversity were measured in the study by deep sequencing normalized with unique cDNA molecular identifiers. The donors were split into four age groups: young (average about 15 years), middle-aged (39), aged (62) and long-lived (over 80). Donors of different ages were randomly distributed across sequencing lanes to avoid experimental bias. The study analyzed two additional independent replicas of 1 million unique cDNA reads from the same blood draw for two donors, one aged 18 to 29 and one aged 80 or older. The study at large found these results: Compared with the aged group, more naive CD4+ T cells, fewer expanded clones and increased TCR diversity were shown by the long-lived group, suggesting age selection. Because the CMV infection status of the donors was unknown, age-related changes in expanded clonotypes may potentially have been confounded. There was a strong correlation between observed TCR beta diversity and the percentage of naive T cells measured by flow cytometry. Bulk unsorted PBMC profiling prevented conclusive comparison of naive and antigen-experienced compartments. Observed TCR beta diversity per million T cells fell roughly linearly with age, and a significant reduction was already apparent by age approximately 40. Estimates of total diversity based on one million sequenced T cells were regarded as lower bounds and as underestimates.

The library was prepared using 5' RACE. TCRdb lists the instrument as Illumina HiSeq 2500. The second PCR ran for about 6 to 11 cycles and used a J-beta primer mix along with a sample-barcoded 5' primer. Each TCR beta cDNA molecule received a unique molecular identifier from a template-switch 5' adaptor carrying 12 random nucleotides. Each sample yielded at least 2.5 million CDR3-containing paired-end reads. All of the RNA was converted into first-strand cDNA using the Mint cDNA synthesis kit, with a TRBC-specific oligonucleotide serving as the primer. All cDNA was treated with uracil-DNA glycosylase and then went through a first 18-cycle PCR with the universal primers M1SS and BC2_uni_R. Processing in the source paper ran as follows. Normalization of each sample was performed by random selection of 1 million high-quality reads, each carrying a distinct molecular identifier. Reads sharing molecular identifiers were discarded rather than binned into consensus sequences. MiTCR, run with a Q25 quality threshold and the strictest error-elimination algorithm, handled CDR3 identification, clonotype clustering and error correction. A nonparametric unseen species model using Euler transformation provided a lower-bound estimate of total TCR beta diversity. The public reads were run again by TCRdb, first through fastp at Q25 and then through MiXCR, and only productive beta chains were kept. Each entry merges the rows of one CDR3 protein and shows their most common DNA and genes. The V and J calls, along with clone size, are taken from TCRdb and not from the paper's own processing. The sample contains some 1.7 million distinct CDR3 sequences, roughly 27% of them found a single time. The biggest ten clones account for roughly 8% of the sample.

A word on this clonotype: Its cognate antigen has yet to be identified. No quality values exist for individual bases; no much larger clone is one base distant.

The CDR3 runs 16 residues from the cysteine to the phenylalanine. Only the CDR3 region is kept as DNA, spanning 48 bases read in frame from base 1. CDR1 and CDR2 are drawn from the germline V gene: MNHNS, SASEGT. Relative to germline, V is missing 5 bases and J is missing 5 bases, with 10 bases of the junction outside any gene match. Systemically healthy Caucasian individuals from Russia, 35 to 50 in total and aged about 6 to 100 years, were included as donors. Approximately 11 milliliters of peripheral blood were drawn from each donor into EDTA-treated Vacutainer tubes. Ficoll-Paque density-gradient centrifugation was used to isolate PBMCs, with at least 6.5 million obtained per sample. Total RNA was extracted from PBMCs with Trizol reagent, with at least 5 micrograms obtained per sample. For every donor, flow cytometry on a PBMC aliquot measured the percentage of naive CD45RAhigh/CD27high T cells.

This receptor chain uses TRBV6-1 and TRBJ2-7; 12 nucleotides in the junction match TRBD1. Source material: blood. The clonotype was recovered from a woman aged 25 to 39 in good health. CDR3 loop: CASSRSPGTGGNEQYF. The nucleotide sequence reads as follows: TGTGCCAGCAGTAGATCCCCCGGGACAGGGGGCAACGAGCAGTACTTC.